One T cell receptor beta chain is described in this entry. Its target is unknown. TCRdb reprocessed the reads via MiXCR and lists one record per CDR3 protein. The sample shows about 680,000 distinct CDR3 sequences, 24% of them seen only once. The data belong to a study of T cell repertoires in cytomegalovirus infection. Study summary: An indication of both CMV infection and matching HLA type came from public TCR beta signatures.

Study outcomes and limitations: People with CMV and the relevant HLA were identified by cumulative public TCR beta family frequency. Dominating the ex vivo response were TCR beta clonotypes that were CMV-specific and HLA-C-restricted.

Germline loops: CDR1 MDHEN, CDR2 SYDVKM. This CDR3 has 15 amino acids. V lost 2 bases to trimming and J lost 7 bases, with 17 bases between them. This chain connects TRBV28 to TRBJ1-1; D perhaps matches TRBD1 (5 bases). The sample comprised CD8+ T cells from PBMCs. The receptor comes from a human donor in good health (CMV status not recorded). Some clones in this sample may be carry-over from other donors' samples. The CDR3 DNA sequence: TGTGCCAGCAGTTTAAGATACGGGGGATGGGGTGAAGCTTTCTTT. Encoded protein: CASSLRYGGWGEAFF.